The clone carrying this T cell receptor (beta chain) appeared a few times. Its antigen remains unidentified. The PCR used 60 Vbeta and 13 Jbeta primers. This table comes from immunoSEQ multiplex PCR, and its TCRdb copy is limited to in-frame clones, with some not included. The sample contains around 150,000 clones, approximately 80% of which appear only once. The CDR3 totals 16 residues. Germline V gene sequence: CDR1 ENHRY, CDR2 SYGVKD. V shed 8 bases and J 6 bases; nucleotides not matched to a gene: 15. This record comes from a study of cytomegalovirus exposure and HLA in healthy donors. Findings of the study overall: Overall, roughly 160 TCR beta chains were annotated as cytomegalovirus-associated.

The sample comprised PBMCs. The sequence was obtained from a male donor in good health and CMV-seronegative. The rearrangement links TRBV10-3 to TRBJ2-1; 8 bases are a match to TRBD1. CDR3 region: CAIALAGGGKVNEQFF. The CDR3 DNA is TGTGCCATCGCCTTGGCAGGGGGCGGGAAAGTCAATGAGCAGTTCTTC.